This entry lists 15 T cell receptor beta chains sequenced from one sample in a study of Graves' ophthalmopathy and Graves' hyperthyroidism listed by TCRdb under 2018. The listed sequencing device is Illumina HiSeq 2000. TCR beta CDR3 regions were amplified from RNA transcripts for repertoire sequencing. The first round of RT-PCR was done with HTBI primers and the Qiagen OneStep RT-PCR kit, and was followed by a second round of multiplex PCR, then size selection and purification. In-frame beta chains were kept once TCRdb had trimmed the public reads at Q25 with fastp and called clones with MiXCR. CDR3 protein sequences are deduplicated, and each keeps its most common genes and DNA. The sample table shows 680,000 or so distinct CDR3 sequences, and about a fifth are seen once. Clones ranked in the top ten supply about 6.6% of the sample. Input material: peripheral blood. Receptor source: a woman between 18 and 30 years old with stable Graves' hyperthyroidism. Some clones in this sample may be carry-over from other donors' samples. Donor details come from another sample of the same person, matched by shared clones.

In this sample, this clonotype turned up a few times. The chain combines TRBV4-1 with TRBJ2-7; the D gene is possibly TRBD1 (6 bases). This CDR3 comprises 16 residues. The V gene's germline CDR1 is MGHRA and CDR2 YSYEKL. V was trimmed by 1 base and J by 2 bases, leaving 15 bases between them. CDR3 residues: CASSQGSDSTTYEQYF. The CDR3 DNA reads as TGCGCCAGCAGCCAAGGGTCGGACAGTACGACCTACGAGCAGTACTTC.

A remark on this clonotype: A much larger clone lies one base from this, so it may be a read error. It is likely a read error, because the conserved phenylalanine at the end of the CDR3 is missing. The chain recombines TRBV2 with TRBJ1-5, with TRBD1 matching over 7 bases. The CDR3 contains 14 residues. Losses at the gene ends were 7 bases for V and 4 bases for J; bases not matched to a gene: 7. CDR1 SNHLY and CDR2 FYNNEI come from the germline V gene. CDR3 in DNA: TGTGCCAGCATCGGGACAGCGGGAAATCAGCCCCAGCATTTG. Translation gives CASIGTAGNQPQHL.

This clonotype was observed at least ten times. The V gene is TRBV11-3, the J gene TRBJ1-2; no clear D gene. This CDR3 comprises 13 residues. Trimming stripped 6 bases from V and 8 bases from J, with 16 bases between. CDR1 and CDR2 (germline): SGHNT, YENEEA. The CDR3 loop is CASRLDKVYGYTF. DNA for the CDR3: TGTGCCAGCAGACTAGACAAAGTCTACGGCTACACCTTC.

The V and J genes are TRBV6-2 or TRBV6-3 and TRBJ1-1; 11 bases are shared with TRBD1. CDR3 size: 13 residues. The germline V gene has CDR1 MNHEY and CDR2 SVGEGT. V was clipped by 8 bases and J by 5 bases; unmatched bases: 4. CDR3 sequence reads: CASGQGARTEAFF. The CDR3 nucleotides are TGTGCCAGCGGACAGGGGGCTCGTACTGAAGCTTTCTTT.

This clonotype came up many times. In DNA form, the CDR3 reads TGCGGGACAGGGGGCCTAGGGTCACCCCTCCACTTT. This sequence encodes CGTGGLGSPLHF. The gene calls are TRBV20-1 and TRBJ1-6, with 12 bases fitting TRBD1. The CDR3 runs to 12 residues. Germline lookup yields CDR1 DFQATT and CDR2 SNEGSKA (reference sequence).

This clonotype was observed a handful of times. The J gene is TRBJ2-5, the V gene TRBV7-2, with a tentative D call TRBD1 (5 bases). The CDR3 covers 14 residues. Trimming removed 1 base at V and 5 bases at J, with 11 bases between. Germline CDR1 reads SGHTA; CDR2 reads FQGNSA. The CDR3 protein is CASSLEDRAETQYF. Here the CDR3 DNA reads TGTGCCAGCAGCTTAGAAGACAGAGCGGAGACCCAGTACTTC.

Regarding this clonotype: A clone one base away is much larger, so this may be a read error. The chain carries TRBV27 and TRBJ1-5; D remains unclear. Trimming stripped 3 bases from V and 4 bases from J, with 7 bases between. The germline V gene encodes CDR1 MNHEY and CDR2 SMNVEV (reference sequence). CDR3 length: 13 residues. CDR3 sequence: CASSFGANQPQHF. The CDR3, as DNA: TGTGCCAGCAGTTTTGGAGCTAATCAGCCCCAGCATTTT.

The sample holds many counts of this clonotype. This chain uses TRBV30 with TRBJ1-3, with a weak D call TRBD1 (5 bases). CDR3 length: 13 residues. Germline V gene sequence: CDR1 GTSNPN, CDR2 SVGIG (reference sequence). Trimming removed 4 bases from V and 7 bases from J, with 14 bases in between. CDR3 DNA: TGTGCCTGGACTGCCGGGGGGTTGAACACCATATATTTT. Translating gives CAWTAGGLNTIYF.

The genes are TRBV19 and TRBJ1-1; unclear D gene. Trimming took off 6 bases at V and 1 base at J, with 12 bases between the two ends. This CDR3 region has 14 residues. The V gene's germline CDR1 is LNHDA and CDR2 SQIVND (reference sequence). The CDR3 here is CASRSTTRNTEAFF. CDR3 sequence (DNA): TGTGCCAGTAGGAGCACAACCCGGAACACTGAAGCTTTCTTT.

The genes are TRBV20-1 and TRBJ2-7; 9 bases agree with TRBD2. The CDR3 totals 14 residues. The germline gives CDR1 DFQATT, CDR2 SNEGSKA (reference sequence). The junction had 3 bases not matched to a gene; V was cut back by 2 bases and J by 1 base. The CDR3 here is CSARSGLASYEQYF. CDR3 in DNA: TGCAGTGCTAGATCGGGACTAGCTTCCTACGAGCAGTACTTC.

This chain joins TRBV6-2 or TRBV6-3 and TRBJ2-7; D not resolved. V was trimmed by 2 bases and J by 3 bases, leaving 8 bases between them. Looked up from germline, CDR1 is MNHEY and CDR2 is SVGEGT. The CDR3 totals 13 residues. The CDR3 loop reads CASSYPVVYEQYF. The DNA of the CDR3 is TGTGCCAGCAGTTACCCGGTCGTCTACGAGCAGTACTTC.

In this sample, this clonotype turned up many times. DNA for the CDR3: TGCAGCGTTGAAGGGGACAGGGCCAAGTTGTACTTC. This encodes CSVEGDRAKLYF. The chain carries TRBV29-1 and TRBJ2-7; 9 positions agree with TRBD1. In germline, CDR1 is SQVTM, CDR2 ANQGSEA. V dropped 1 base and J dropped 12; count of bases not matched to a gene: 7. The CDR3 totals 12 residues.

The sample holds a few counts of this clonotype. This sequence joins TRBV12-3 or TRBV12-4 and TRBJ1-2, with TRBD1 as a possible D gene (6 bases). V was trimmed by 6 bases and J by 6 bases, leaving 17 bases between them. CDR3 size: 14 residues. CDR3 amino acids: CASRLTGFEDGYTF. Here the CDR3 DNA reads TGTGCCAGCAGGTTAACAGGGTTCGAGGATGGCTACACCTTC.

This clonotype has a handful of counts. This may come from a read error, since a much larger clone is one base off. In DNA, the CDR3 is TGTTCCACCAGCAGAGATCGGCTGGGCTACACCTTC. Its protein is CSTSRDRLGYTF. The rearrangement joins TRBV15 to TRBJ1-2; D not certain. The CDR3 contains 12 residues. Germline assignment: CDR1 LNHNV and CDR2 YYDKDF (reference sequence).

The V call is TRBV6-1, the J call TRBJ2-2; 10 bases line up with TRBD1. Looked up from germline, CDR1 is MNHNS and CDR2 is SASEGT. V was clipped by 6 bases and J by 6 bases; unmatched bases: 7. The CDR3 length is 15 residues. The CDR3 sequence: CASSRTGGGSGELFF. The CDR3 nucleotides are TGTGCCAGCAGCCGGACAGGGGGAGGGTCCGGGGAGCTGTTTTTT.